The entry that follows covers one T cell receptor (beta chain) sequence. Its matching antigen is unknown. Each CDR3 protein is one row after TCRdb ran MiXCR on the 5' RACE reads. The data hold roughly 170,000 distinct CDR3 sequences, with approximately 6.2% observed a single time. This sample is drawn from a study of T cells after yellow fever vaccination. Study-wide results and limits: Booster samples showed a return of most primary-vaccination clones (roughly 96% CD4, roughly 85% CD8). Clonotypes appearing in both CD4 and CD8 compartments existed, and their share was small. The secondary T-cell response peaked on day 5, not day 15, but was weaker. Abundant bulk-population clonotypes could contaminate the FACS-sorted repertoires.

This receptor was obtained from a man aged 18 to 29 who received the YFV17D yellow fever vaccine. Here the sequenced sample was CD4+ T cells sorted from PBMCs, taken on the day of the first yellow fever vaccination.

CDR3 sequence reads: CASSQEGVRGISGANVLTF. CDR3 nucleotides: TGCGCCAGCAGCCAAGAAGGGGTGAGGGGCATCTCTGGGGCCAACGTCCTGACTTTC. This chain uses TRBV4-1 with TRBJ2-6; D tentatively fits TRBD1 or TRBD2 (5 bases each). V gave up 0 bases and J gave up 0 bases, with 15 bases separating them. CDR3 length: 19 amino acids. Looked up from germline, CDR1 is MGHRA and CDR2 is YSYEKL.